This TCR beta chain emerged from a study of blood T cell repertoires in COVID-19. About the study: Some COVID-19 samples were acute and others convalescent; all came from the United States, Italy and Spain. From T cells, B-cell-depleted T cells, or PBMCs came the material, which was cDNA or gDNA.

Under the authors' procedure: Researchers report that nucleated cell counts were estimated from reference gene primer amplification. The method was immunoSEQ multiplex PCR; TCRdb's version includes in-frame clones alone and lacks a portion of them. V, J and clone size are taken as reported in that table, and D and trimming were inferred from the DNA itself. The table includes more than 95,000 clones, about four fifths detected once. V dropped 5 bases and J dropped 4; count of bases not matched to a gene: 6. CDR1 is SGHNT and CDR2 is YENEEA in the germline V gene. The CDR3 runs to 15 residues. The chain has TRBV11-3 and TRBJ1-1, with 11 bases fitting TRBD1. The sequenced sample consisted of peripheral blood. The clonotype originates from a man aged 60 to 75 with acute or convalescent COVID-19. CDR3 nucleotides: TGTGCCAGCAGCCAGGGACAGGGGGTTGGCACTGAAGCTTTCTTT. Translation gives CASSQGQGVGTEAFF.